This is a list of T cell receptor beta chains from one sample in a study of human T cells and chemical hapten exposure. TCRdb used MiXCR to reprocess the RACE reads, holding one entry per CDR3 protein. This table has about 180,000 distinct CDR3 sequences, approximately 31% appearing once. The sample was whole blood, taken in connection with sensitization to the hapten diphenylcyclopropenone (DPC). Source of these receptors: a woman aged 25 to 39 with alopecia areata. Some clones in this sample may be carry-over from other donors' samples. Both conserved end residues are part of each CDR3. The D gene is left open where the match is weak. Some rows mark clone size as missing; the rest say once, few, many or name a class of expanded clone.

>-|TRBJ1-2|13|-|TRBV5-1
CASSPSGASGYTF
TGCGCCAGCAGCCCGTCAGGGGCAAGTGGCTACACCTTC
>-|TRBJ1-1|14|TRBD1|TRBV12-3/TRBV12-4
CASSPGQVDTEAFF
TGTGCCAGCAGTCCGGGACAGGTGGACACTGAAGCTTTCTTT
>-|TRBJ2-3|20|TRBD2|TRBV5-4
CASSPTPWTSGGAETDTQYF
TGTGCCAGCAGCCCCACACCCTGGACTAGCGGGGGGGCCGAAACAGATACGCAGTATTTT
>few|TRBJ1-1|11|TRBD1|TRBV29-1
CSVGTGGEAFF
TGCAGCGTTGGGACAGGTGGAGAAGCTTTCTTT
>-|TRBJ2-3|17|TRBD2|TRBV7-2
CASSFRGGEASTDTQYF
TGTGCCAGCAGCTTCCGCGGGGGGGAGGCTAGCACAGATACGCAGTATTTT
>-|TRBJ2-3|14|-|TRBV29-1
CTAVTGAPTDAQYF
TGCACCGCCGTGACAGGTGCCCCCACAGATGCGCAGTATTTT
>few|TRBJ2-3|15|TRBD1|TRBV20-1
CSASLRTGVADTQYF
TGCAGTGCTAGCTTACGGACAGGGGTGGCAGATACGCAGTATTTT
>-|TRBJ2-1|17|TRBD2|TRBV11-2
CASSGIAGGQRYNEQFF
TGTGCCAGCAGCGGCATTGCGGGAGGGCAAAGATACAATGAGCAGTTCTTC
>-|TRBJ1-1|14|TRBD1|TRBV20-1
CSASPGTANTEAFF
TGCAGTGCTAGCCCCGGGACAGCGAACACTGAAGCTTTCTTT
>few|TRBJ1-3|14|-|TRBV28
CVSREQGAGNTIYF
TGTGTCAGCAGAGAACAGGGAGCTGGAAACACCATATATTTT
>-|TRBJ2-2|14|-|TRBV29-1
CSGGGTANTGELFF
TGCAGCGGGGGGGGGACAGCGAACACCGGGGAGCTGTTTTTT
>few|TRBJ1-1|15|-|TRBV9
CASSVDWGGGTEAFF
TGTGCCAGCAGCGTAGATTGGGGAGGGGGCACTGAAGCTTTCTTT
>few|TRBJ2-2|16|-|TRBV20-1
CSARGPGLRPTGELFF
TGCAGTGCTAGGGGGCCGGGACTCCGCCCCACCGGGGAGCTGTTTTTT
>-|TRBJ1-6|15|TRBD1|TRBV10-3
CAISEGQGVNSPLHF
TGTGCCATCAGTGAAGGGCAGGGGGTTAATTCACCCCTCCACTTT
>-|TRBJ1-1|13|TRBD1|TRBV28
CASSLGTGAEAFF
TGTGCCAGCAGTTTAGGGACAGGAGCTGAAGCTTTCTTT
>-|TRBJ2-2|14|-|TRBV28
CTSSLQKESRELFF
TGTACCAGCAGTTTACAGAAAGAATCCCGGGAGCTGTTTTTT
>-|TRBJ1-4|17|-|TRBV21-1
CASSKGDRIATNEKLFF
TGTGCCAGCAGCAAAGGCGACAGGATCGCAACTAATGAAAAACTGTTTTTT
>-|TRBJ2-1|19|-|TRBV11-2
CASSLRHSGDLDAYNEQFF
TGTGCCAGCAGCTTGAGACACTCAGGGGATTTGGACGCATACAATGAGCAGTTCTTC
>-|TRBJ1-5|13|TRBD1|TRBV29-1
CSVGTGGSQPQHF
TGCAGCGTTGGAACAGGGGGAAGTCAGCCCCAGCATTTT
>-|TRBJ2-2|18|TRBD2|TRBV5-4
CASSSGLAGGPDTGELFF
TGTGCCAGCAGCTCGGGACTAGCGGGGGGGCCGGACACCGGGGAGCTGTTTTTT
>few|TRBJ2-7|16|-|TRBV6-2/TRBV6-3
CASSHGDPTAAYEQYF
TGTGCCAGCAGTCACGGAGACCCAACTGCGGCCTACGAGCAGTACTTC
>-|TRBJ2-7|11|-|TRBV5-7
CAKGAGDEQYF
TGTGCAAAAGGAGCCGGGGACGAGCAGTACTTC
>few|TRBJ2-7|15|TRBD2|TRBV7-2
CASSPATSGMGEQYF
TGTGCCAGCAGCCCAGCCACTAGCGGAATGGGTGAGCAGTACTTC
>-|TRBJ2-1|15|TRBD1|TRBV2
CASSEEGTGINEQFF
TGTGCCAGCAGTGAAGAGGGGACAGGGATCAATGAGCAGTTCTTC
>few|TRBJ2-2|16|TRBD2|TRBV7-2
CASSLERGGLTGELFF
TGTGCCAGCAGCTTAGAGCGGGGGGGCCTCACCGGGGAGCTGTTTTTT
>few|TRBJ2-5|14|-|TRBV20-1
CSARRGLIQETQYF
TGCAGTGCCCGAAGGGGACTCATCCAAGAGACCCAGTACTTC
>-|TRBJ1-6|16|-|TRBV28
CASSSPGGGLGLTLHF
TGTGCCAGCAGTTCCCCGGGGGGGGGCCTTGGGTTAACCCTCCACTTT
>few|TRBJ2-3|15|TRBD1|TRBV5-1
CASSLLGTGFDTQYF
TGCGCCAGCAGCCTACTCGGGACAGGGTTCGATACGCAGTATTTT
>once|TRBJ2-7|15|TRBD2|TRBV20-1
CSARVGTSISYEQYF
TGCAGTGCTAGAGTCGGGACTAGCATCTCCTACGAGCAGTACTTC
>-|TRBJ2-1|15|-|TRBV28
CASSPGDSPYNEQFF
TGTGCCTCCTCCCCGGGGGACAGTCCTTACAATGAGCAGTTCTTC
>-|TRBJ2-5|16|TRBD1|TRBV12-3/TRBV12-4
CASSLVGDSLQETQYF
TGTGCCAGCAGTTTAGTCGGGGACAGTTTACAAGAGACCCAGTACTTC
>few|TRBJ1-2|12|TRBD1|TRBV28
CAGQGMNYGYTF
TGTGCCGGACAGGGGATGAACTATGGCTACACCTTC
>few|TRBJ2-7|14|TRBD1|TRBV5-1
CASSSGQGLREQYF
TGCGCCAGCAGCTCGGGACAGGGACTCCGCGAGCAGTACTTC
>many|TRBJ1-1|13|-|TRBV29-1
CSVEAEMNTEAFF
TGCAGCGTTGAGGCTGAGATGAACACTGAAGCTTTCTTT
>few|TRBJ2-1|15|TRBD2|TRBV9
CASSVAGAGYNEQFF
TGTGCCAGCAGCGTAGCTGGAGCGGGATACAATGAGCAGTTCTTC
>-|TRBJ1-1|13|-|TRBV7-2
CASSFGGGTEAFF
TGTGCCAGCAGCTTCGGGGGGGGCACTGAAGCTTTCTTT
>-|TRBJ1-4|14|-|TRBV11-2
CASSRGRGSEKLFF
TGTGCCAGCAGCCGGGGCAGGGGTTCCGAAAAACTGTTTTTT
>few|TRBJ2-3|12|TRBD1|TRBV28
CASGGQGDTQYF
TGTGCCAGCGGTGGACAGGGCGATACGCAGTATTTT
>-|TRBJ2-1|15|TRBD2|TRBV3-1
CASSWTSGSYNEQFF
TGTGCCAGCAGCTGGACTAGCGGATCCTACAATGAGCAGTTCTTC
>-|TRBJ1-2|15|-|TRBV28
CASSYPQGAIYGYTF
TGTGCCAGCAGTTACCCGCAAGGGGCTATCTATGGCTACACCTTC
>few|TRBJ1-2|13|-|TRBV28
CASSSDRNYGYTF
TGTGCCAGCAGTTCGGACAGAAACTATGGCTACACCTTC
>-|TRBJ1-2|15|-|TRBV5-4
CASSLFQAGNYGYTF
TGTGCCAGCAGCTTGTTCCAGGCTGGTAACTATGGCTACACCTTC
>few|TRBJ2-4|12|TRBD1|TRBV27
CASRGTENIQYF
TGTGCCAGCAGGGGGACAGAAAACATTCAGTACTTC
>few|TRBJ2-1|15|-|TRBV24-1
CATGDRSSSYNEQFF
TGTGCCACCGGGGACCGAAGCAGCTCCTACAATGAGCAGTTCTTC
>-|TRBJ2-2|15|TRBD2|TRBV19
CASSIPGGGTGELFF
TGTGCCAGTAGTATCCCGGGGGGTGGCACCGGGGAGCTGTTTTTT
>-|TRBJ1-1|15|-|TRBV27
CASSLFTGGNGEAFF
TGTGCCAGCAGTTTATTTACCGGGGGGAACGGTGAAGCTTTCTTT
>-|TRBJ2-6|16|-|TRBV7-2
CASSLVLGSGANVLTF
TGTGCCAGCAGCTTAGTTTTGGGCTCTGGGGCCAACGTCCTGACTTTC
>-|TRBJ2-1|15|TRBD2|TRBV7-9
CASRTGTSFYNEQFF
TGTGCCAGCAGGACCGGGACTAGCTTCTACAATGAGCAGTTCTTC
>-|TRBJ2-2|16|TRBD1|TRBV5-4
CASSLDRGRRTGELFF
TGTGCCAGCAGCTTGGACAGGGGAAGGCGAACCGGGGAGCTGTTTTTT